This TCR beta chain was sequenced for a study of T cells after yellow fever vaccination. TCRdb passed the 5' RACE reads through MiXCR, listing each CDR3 protein once. Of 500,000 to 650,000 distinct CDR3 sequences listed, roughly an eighth were seen once; the top ten hold under 15%. The study's findings and limits: Boosting was followed by the reappearance of most primary-vaccination clones (roughly 95% CD4, about 90% CD8). Overlap between CD4 and CD8 compartments was detected for a small share of clonotypes.

For this clonotype: Its antigen remains unidentified.

Germline loops: CDR1 MGHDK, CDR2 SYGVNS. The CDR3 is made up of 16 amino acids. Trimming stripped 5 bases from V and 3 bases from J, with 16 bases between. The sample consisted of PBMCs, taken on the day of the yellow fever booster vaccination. The chain recombines TRBV25-1 with TRBJ2-2, with D possibly being TRBD2 (5 bases). The sequence came from a man aged 30-40 years who received the YFV17D yellow fever vaccine. CDR3 in DNA: TGTGCCAGCAGTACATTAAGCGGAGACTACACCGGGGAGCTGTTTTTT. It is translated as CASSTLSGDYTGELFF.